These T cell receptor beta chains were read from a single sample in a study of T cell changes during pregnancy in multiple sclerosis. Produced via immunoSEQ multiplex PCR; TCRdb's table is partial and in-frame only. The repertoire has around 60,000 clones, about 93% of them found once; the top ten carry 0.36%. Sample: CD4+ T cells from peripheral blood mononuclear cells, taken before pregnancy. The source of these receptors is a female donor with multiple sclerosis, enrolled in a pregnancy study. Each CDR3 is given with its conserved first and last residue. A D gene is named only where the DNA matches it firmly. Clone size, where shown, is once, few, many, or a class for clones that have expanded.

TRBV7-9,once,TRBJ2-7,-,CASSSYKRAYEQYF,TGTGCCAGCAGCTCTTATAAGAGGGCCTACGAGCAGTACTTC
TRBV30,-,TRBJ2-7,-,CAWSVSYSYEQYF,TGTGCCTGGAGTGTATCCTACTCCTACGAGCAGTACTTC
TRBV27,-,TRBJ1-2,TRBD1,CASSSLTGVYYGYTF,TGTGCCAGCAGTTCCCTGACAGGGGTCTACTATGGCTACACCTTC
TRBV28,-,TRBJ1-2,TRBD1,CASSLPGTGVNYGYTF,TGTGCCAGCAGTCTTCCCGGGACAGGGGTAAACTATGGCTACACCTTC
TRBV16,-,TRBJ1-2,TRBD1,CASSPSRDRANYGYTF,TGTGCCAGCAGCCCGTCTCGGGACAGAGCTAACTATGGCTACACCTTC
TRBV2,-,TRBJ2-3,-,CASSVGEGRGTDTQYF,TGTGCCAGCAGTGTTGGTGAAGGCAGGGGCACAGATACGCAGTATTTT
TRBV4-1,-,TRBJ2-4,-,CASSQDGQDRADSENIQYF,TGCGCCAGCAGCCAAGATGGGCAAGATAGGGCGGACAGTGAAAACATTCAGTACTTC
TRBV4-3,-,TRBJ2-7,-,CASSQESGLEQYF,TGCGCCAGCAGCCAAGAATCCGGACTCGAGCAGTACTTC
TRBV7-2,-,TRBJ2-5,-,CASSYQSGSETQYF,TGTGCCAGCAGCTATCAAAGCGGTTCTGAGACCCAGTACTTC
TRBV11-3,-,TRBJ2-1,-,CASSLGRSSYNEQFF,TGTGCCAGCAGCTTAGGCCGGAGCTCCTACAATGAGCAGTTCTTC
TRBV30,-,TRBJ2-2,-,CAWSVGGIGTGELFF,TGTGCCTGGAGCGTCGGGGGTATAGGGACCGGGGAGCTGTTTTTT
TRBV7-9,-,TRBJ2-7,TRBD1,CASSTGTGPTEQYF,TGTGCCAGCAGCACCGGGACAGGGCCAACCGAGCAGTACTTC
TRBV4-3,-,TRBJ2-1,TRBD2,CASSLSSGRTTVRYNEQFF,TGCGCCAGCAGCCTCTCTAGCGGGAGGACAACCGTACGGTACAATGAGCAGTTCTTC
TRBV28,-,TRBJ2-7,TRBD2,CASSKHFPGLTNKGYEQYF,TGTGCCAGCAGCAAACATTTCCCGGGACTAACAAACAAGGGCTACGAGCAGTACTTC
TRBV18,-,TRBJ2-1,-,CASSTRQDINEQFF,TGTGCCAGCTCAACTAGACAGGACATAAATGAGCAGTTCTTC
TRBV9,-,TRBJ1-3,TRBD1,CASSQTGVNTIYF,TGTGCCAGCAGCCAGACAGGGGTAAACACCATATATTTT
TRBV7-9,-,TRBJ1-1,-,CASSFSRGMNTEAFF,TGTGCCAGCAGCTTTAGTCGGGGGATGAACACTGAAGCTTTCTTT
TRBV19,once,TRBJ2-1,TRBD1,CASRLDRGLYNEQFF,TGTGCCAGTAGACTGGACAGGGGGCTTTACAATGAGCAGTTCTTC
TRBV6-1,-,TRBJ2-1,-,CASSEAGGRYNEQFF,TGTGCCAGCAGTGAAGCTGGAGGGAGATACAATGAGCAGTTCTTC
TRBV10-3,-,TRBJ1-5,-,CAITLDMGQGQPQHF,TGTGCCATCACCCTGGACATGGGGCAGGGTCAGCCCCAGCATTTT
TRBV11-2,-,TRBJ2-7,-,CASSLGAFSDYEQYF,TGTGCCAGCAGCTTAGGGGCCTTTTCTGACTACGAGCAGTACTTC
TRBV9,-,TRBJ1-2,TRBD1,CASSVDNRGGGYTF,TGTGCCAGCAGCGTAGACAACAGGGGAGGTGGCTACACCTTC
TRBV7-6,-,TRBJ1-2,TRBD1,CASSLATGGGYTF,TGTGCCAGCAGCTTAGCAACAGGGGGCGGCTACACCTTC
TRBV27,-,TRBJ2-1,TRBD2,CASRASGRLNEQFF,TGTGCCAGCAGGGCTAGCGGGAGATTAAATGAGCAGTTCTTC
TRBV7-2,-,TRBJ1-2,TRBD1,CASSPSTGGFYGYTF,TGTGCCAGCAGCCCTTCGACAGGGGGCTTCTATGGCTACACCTTC
TRBV6-1,-,TRBJ2-7,TRBD1,CASSGAGTGSYEQYF,TGTGCCAGCAGTGGCGCCGGGACAGGGTCCTACGAGCAGTACTTC
TRBV2,-,TRBJ2-1,-,CASRLLTGEGNEQFF,TGTGCCAGCAGGCTTCTGACGGGAGAAGGCAATGAGCAGTTCTTC
TRBV18,once,TRBJ2-2,TRBD1,CASSPRQGRNTGELFF,TGTGCCAGCTCACCCCGACAGGGGAGGAACACCGGGGAGCTGTTTTTT
TRBV19,-,TRBJ2-7,TRBD2,CASSIRLAGGLTLDEQYF,TGTGCCAGTAGTATAAGACTAGCGGGAGGGCTTACCCTGGACGAGCAGTACTTC
TRBV7-8,-,TRBJ2-7,TRBD2,CASSPSGILSYEQYF,TGTGCCAGCAGCCCTAGCGGGATCCTTTCCTACGAGCAGTACTTC
TRBV28,-,TRBJ1-2,-,CASLAAGARSYGYTF,TGTGCCAGCCTGGCGGCAGGGGCGCGGTCCTATGGCTACACCTTC
TRBV6-6,once,TRBJ2-6,TRBD2,CASQSGGSGANVLTF,TGTGCCAGTCAGTCGGGGGGTTCTGGGGCCAACGTCCTGACTTTC
TRBV5-1,-,TRBJ2-4,TRBD1,CASSPVGQSYGGKNIQYF,TGCGCCAGCAGCCCTGTGGGACAGTCCTATGGAGGCAAAAACATTCAGTACTTC
TRBV19,few,TRBJ2-6,TRBD2,CASSYGGFSSGANVLTF,TGTGCCAGTAGTTACGGGGGGTTCAGCTCTGGGGCCAACGTCCTGACTTTC
TRBV7-2,-,TRBJ2-7,TRBD2,CASSPSGRESYEQYF,TGTGCCAGCAGCCCAAGCGGGAGGGAATCCTACGAGCAGTACTTC
TRBV5-1,-,TRBJ1-1,-,CASSRGENRNTEAFF,TGCGCCAGCAGTCGGGGAGAAAATAGAAACACTGAAGCTTTCTTT
TRBV19,-,TRBJ1-5,-,CASSIGTDSNQPQHF,TGTGCCAGTAGTATAGGGACAGATAGCAATCAGCCCCAGCATTTT
TRBV7-2,-,TRBJ1-1,-,CASSPRGRGNTEAFF,TGTGCCAGCAGCCCACGTGGCAGGGGGAACACTGAAGCTTTCTTT
TRBV21-1,-,TRBJ2-7,-,CASSKAGTVFSSSSYEQYF,TGTGCCAGCAGCAAAGCGGGGACAGTCTTTTCTAGTAGCTCCTACGAGCAGTACTTC
TRBV7-2,-,TRBJ1-1,-,CASSLVKGVGTEAFF,TGTGCCAGCAGCTTAGTGAAGGGGGTAGGGACTGAAGCTTTCTTT
TRBV11-3,-,TRBJ2-2,TRBD2,CASSFTGGSSGELFF,TGTGCCAGCAGCTTCACTGGCGGGAGCTCCGGGGAGCTGTTTTTT
TRBV5-1,-,TRBJ2-3,TRBD2,CASGRGGSSTDTQYF,TGCGCCAGCGGACGGGGGGGGTCTAGCACAGATACGCAGTATTTT
TRBV11-3,-,TRBJ2-1,TRBD1,CASSLAQGAMGEQFF,TGTGCCAGCAGCTTAGCCCAGGGGGCCATGGGTGAGCAGTTCTTC
TRBV28,few,TRBJ1-5,TRBD1,CASSSQGALSNQPQHF,TGTGCCAGCAGTTCACAGGGGGCATTAAGCAATCAGCCCCAGCATTTT
TRBV7-9,once,TRBJ2-1,TRBD2,CASSRREFNEQFF,TGTGCCAGCAGCAGGCGGGAGTTCAATGAGCAGTTCTTC
TRBV6-6,few,TRBJ2-5,TRBD2,CASSYWGLAGEETQYF,TGTGCCAGCAGTTACTGGGGACTAGCGGGAGAAGAGACCCAGTACTTC
TRBV14,-,TRBJ2-7,TRBD2,CASSLGLAVSSYEQYF,TGTGCCAGCAGCCTTGGACTAGCGGTTAGCTCCTACGAGCAGTACTTC
TRBV2,once,TRBJ2-1,TRBD2,CASSEPGLAGADEQFF,TGTGCCAGCAGTGAACCCGGACTAGCGGGAGCAGATGAGCAGTTCTTC
TRBV18,-,TRBJ2-3,-,CASSPPAVPDTQYF,TGTGCCAGCTCACCACCGGCAGTCCCAGATACGCAGTATTTT
TRBV9,-,TRBJ2-1,-,CASSVGVSSNEQFF,TGTGCCAGCAGCGTAGGGGTTAGCTCAAATGAGCAGTTCTTC
TRBV6-5,-,TRBJ1-6,-,CASSLYRFNSPLHF,TGTGCCAGCAGTTTATACAGGTTCAATTCACCCCTCCACTTT
TRBV7-3,-,TRBJ1-3,TRBD1,CASSLKGQGSGNTIYF,TGTGCCAGCAGCTTAAAAGGACAGGGCTCTGGAAACACCATATATTTT
TRBV14,-,TRBJ2-5,-,CASSPQPAGETQYF,TGTGCCAGCAGCCCCCAGCCAGCAGGCGAGACCCAGTACTTC
TRBV9,-,TRBJ2-1,-,CASSATSSEQFF,TGTGCCAGCAGCGCAACTAGTAGTGAGCAGTTCTTC
TRBV7-9,-,TRBJ1-2,-,CASSLAGSFANYGYTF,TGTGCCAGCAGCTTAGCGGGGAGTTTCGCTAACTATGGCTACACCTTC
TRBV12-5,-,TRBJ2-1,-,CASGLSNEQFF,TGTGCTAGTGGCCTAAGTAATGAGCAGTTCTTC
TRBV2,-,TRBJ1-2,-,CASSEVQVNIYGYTF,TGTGCCAGCAGTGAAGTGCAGGTTAACATCTATGGCTACACCTTC